What follows are 26 T cell receptor beta chains derived from one specimen sequenced in a study of CD8+CD57+ T cells in acquired aplastic anemia. Patients who underwent sequencing had shown CD8+CD57+ cell expansion by flow cytometry. Template material for TCR beta VDJ and CDR3 profiling consisted of genomic DNA. TCRdb independently ran MiXCR on the reads; one entry per CDR3 protein. The sample shows approximately 190,000 distinct CDR3 sequences, just under 50% of them seen only once. Sequenced: sorted CD4+, CD8+, or CD8+CD57+ T cells (not recorded which) from PBMCs. The receptor set was obtained from a human donor with aplastic anemia.

The CDR3 protein is CATIDEKLFF. CDR3 DNA: TGTGCCACCATAGATGAAAAACTGTTTTTT. The rearrangement uses TRBV24-1 and TRBJ1-4, with D hard to call. Deletions cut 8 bases from V and 6 bases from J, with 3 bases between. Germline V gives CDR1 KGHDR, CDR2 SFDVKD. CDR3 length: 10 amino acids.

The chain recombines TRBV5-4 with TRBJ1-6; 9 nucleotides agree with TRBD1. The CDR3 totals 18 residues. V was clipped by 0 bases and J by 9 bases; unmatched bases: 13. Germline-derived CDR1 and CDR2 are SGHNT and YYREEE (reference sequence). This CDR3 is CASSLVLRSGTGSSPLHF. In nucleotides, the CDR3 is TGTGCCAGCAGCTTGGTCCTACGATCCGGGACAGGGTCTTCACCCCTCCACTTT. Full variable domain (missing parts from reference TRBV5-4 and TRBJ1-6): ETGVTQSPTHLIKTRGQQVTLRCSSQSGHNTVSWYQQALGQGPQFIFQYYREEENGRGNFPPRFSGLQFPNYSSELNVNALELDDSALYLCASSLVLRSGTGSSPLHFGNGTRLTVT.

This rearrangement joins TRBV5-1 to TRBJ1-6; D not certain. The CDR3 runs 13 residues. Per the germline V gene, CDR1 is SGHRS and CDR2 is YFSETQ. Trimming cost V 4 bases and J 8 bases, with 10 bases left between them. In nucleotides, the CDR3 is TGCGCCAGCAGCAGTGGGGATGATTCACCCCTCCACTTT. This gives the protein CASSSGDDSPLHF.

The V and J genes are TRBV7-9 and TRBJ2-7; the D gene is possibly TRBD1 (6 bases). The V end was cut by 8 bases, the J end by 3 bases, with 14 bases between. Germline-derived CDR1 and CDR2 are SEHNR and FQNEAQ (reference sequence). The CDR3 length is 13 residues. The CDR3 reads CASSQGSFYEQYF. In nucleotides, the CDR3 is TGTGCCAGCTCACAGGGCAGCTTCTACGAGCAGTACTTC. Variable domain in full (rest from reference TRBV7-9 and TRBJ2-7): DTGVSQNPRHKITKRGQNVTFRCDPISEHNRLYWYRQTLGQGPEFLTYFQNEAQLEKSRLLSDRFSAERPKGSFSTLEIQRTEQGDSAMYLCASSQGSFYEQYFGPGTRLTVT.

The sample holds many counts of this clonotype. J is TRBJ2-7 and V is TRBV29-1; D is perhaps TRBD2 (6 bases). CDR3 length: 12 amino acids. The germline CDR1 and CDR2 sequences are SQVTM and ANQGSEA. V lost 5 bases and J 5 bases, leaving 13 bases between the germline ends. CDR3 residues: CSVREQTDEQYF. The CDR3 nucleotides read TGCAGCGTTCGGGAGCAGACCGACGAGCAGTACTTC.

Concerning this clonotype: A read error is possible here, since a much larger clone lies one base away. V gene TRBV11-2 combines with J gene TRBJ1-2; no firm D call. The CDR3 is made up of 13 amino acids. The germline gives CDR1 SGHAT, CDR2 FQNNGV. Trimming took 3 bases from V and 0 from J, leaving 5 bases between them. In DNA, the CDR3 is TGTGCCAGCAGCTTTATTGCTAACTATGGCTACACCTTC. This sequence encodes CASSFIANYGYTF.

This clonotype was seen ten or more times. V usage is TRBV25-1 and J usage is TRBJ1-4, with D unresolved. This CDR3 is built from 16 residues. The V gene's germline CDR1 is MGHDK and CDR2 SYGVNS. Trimming took 8 bases from V and 0 from J, leaving 16 bases between them. The CDR3 spells CASRAIGSATNEKLFF. The CDR3 DNA is TGTGCCAGCCGTGCTATCGGTAGCGCAACTAATGAAAAACTGTTTTTT.

This clonotype showed up just once. The chain joins TRBV7-9 to TRBJ1-1, with D possibly matching TRBD1 (6 bases). Trimming stripped 6 bases from V and 1 base from J, with 15 bases between. The CDR3 is 15 residues long. CDR1 and CDR2 (germline): SEHNR, FQNEAQ (reference sequence). Here the CDR3 reads CASSHRGGSNTEAFF. For the CDR3, the DNA is TGTGCCAGCAGTCATAGGGGGGGTTCGAACACTGAAGCTTTCTTT.

On this clonotype itself: With a much larger clone just one base away, this may be a read error. The chain combines TRBV6-1 with TRBJ2-7; D is perhaps TRBD1 (6 bases). Germline V CDR1 and CDR2: MNHNS, SASEGT. The CDR3 runs 15 residues. The ends were cut back, 5 bases at V and 0 bases at J, with 14 bases in the middle. The CDR3 spells CASSRYKQGSYEQYF. The CDR3 coding sequence is TGTGCCAGCAGTCGTTACAAACAGGGCTCCTACGAGCAGTACTTC.

This clonotype has at least ten counts. The V call is TRBV20-1, the J call TRBJ2-7; TRBD1 agrees at 8 bases. The germline CDR1 and CDR2 sequences are DFQATT and SNEGSKA (reference sequence). J lost 3 bases, V lost 5 bases, and 6 bases had no gene match. This CDR3 comprises 13 residues. The CDR3, as DNA: TGCAGTGCTGATGAACAGGGGGACTACGAGCAGTACTTC. Translating it yields CSADEQGDYEQYF.

The chain recombines TRBV10-1 with TRBJ2-5; perhaps D is TRBD1 or TRBD2 (5 bases each). CDR3 length equals 15 residues. The ends were cut back, 10 bases at V and 5 bases at J, with 23 bases in the middle. CDR1 is WNHNN, CDR2 SYGVQD, per germline (reference sequence). The CDR3 nucleotides are TGCGCCACCCTAACCAGCCCGGGACGGGGTGAGACCCAGTACTTC. This translates into CATLTSPGRGETQYF.

The rearrangement links TRBV4-1 to TRBJ2-5; 9 nucleotides agree with TRBD2. The CDR3 extends over 15 amino acids. V was pared by 4 bases and J by 2 bases, with 5 bases of the junction left unmatched. Per the germline V gene, CDR1 is MGHRA and CDR2 is YSYEKL. CDR3 sequence reads: CASSPLAGVQETQYF. For the CDR3, the DNA is TGCGCCAGCAGCCCATTAGCGGGAGTACAAGAGACCCAGTACTTC.

This clonotype was recorded a few times. DNA of the CDR3: TGTGCCAGCAGCCGACAGGGAGGAGATACGCAGTATTTT. It yields the protein CASSRQGGDTQYF. The chain has TRBV2 and TRBJ2-3; weak D call: TRBD1 (7 bases). CDR3 length: 13 amino acids. Trimming stripped 6 bases from V and 5 bases from J, with 12 bases between. Germline V gives CDR1 SNHLY, CDR2 FYNNEI.

The chain combines TRBV7-8 with TRBJ1-2; TRBD1 matches 7 bases. CDR3 length: 15 residues. Germline V gives CDR1 SGHVS, CDR2 FQNEAQ. V was clipped by 8 bases and J by 5 bases; unmatched bases: 14. The CDR3 nucleotides read TGTGCCAGCGCTGAAAGAACAGGGGTCGGTTATGGCTACACCTTC. This codes for CASAERTGVGYGYTF.

The chain has TRBV20-1 and TRBJ2-1; 9 bases agree with TRBD2. Looked up from germline, CDR1 is DFQATT and CDR2 is SNEGSKA (reference sequence). Losses at the gene ends were 5 bases for V and 10 bases for J; bases not matched to a gene: 9. The CDR3 has 13 amino acids. This CDR3 reads CSAEESGGSEQFF. The CDR3 DNA reads as TGCAGTGCTGAAGAAAGCGGGGGGTCGGAGCAGTTCTTC.

In its sample, this clonotype was seen many times. This sequence joins TRBV5-1 and TRBJ2-2; TRBD2 matches 8 bases. The CDR3 is 14 amino acids. The V gene's germline CDR1 is SGHRS and CDR2 YFSETQ. V lost 6 bases and J lost 7; bases outside the gene matches: 8. CDR3 sequence: CASTARGTSGELFF. The CDR3 region has the DNA TGCGCCAGCACGGCTAGAGGGACTAGCGGGGAGCTGTTTTTT.

Many counts were recorded for this clonotype. The V call is TRBV5-1, the J call TRBJ2-5, with a weak D call TRBD1 (8 bases). Per germline, CDR1 SGHRS and CDR2 YFSETQ. Trimming removed 2 bases from V and 1 base from J, with 12 bases in between. The CDR3 length is 15 residues. The CDR3, as DNA: TGCGCCAGCAGCTTCGGGGGGACAGGCCAAGAGACCCAGTACTTC. The encoded protein is CASSFGGTGQETQYF.

This clonotype was observed a handful of times. V is TRBV10-1 and J is TRBJ2-5; D is unresolved. Germline CDR1 is WNHNN and CDR2 is SYGVQD (reference sequence). The length of the CDR3 is 14 residues. V gave up 3 bases and J gave up 2 bases, with 10 bases separating them. This chain's CDR3 is CASSDTTEQETQYF. CDR3 sequence (DNA): TGCGCCAGCAGTGACACGACCGAACAAGAGACCCAGTACTTC.

This clonotype appeared many times. This rearrangement joins TRBV20-1 to TRBJ2-4; D unresolved. This CDR3 is built from 16 residues. With 3 bases removed from V and 0 bases from J, the gap between germline ends came to 15 bases. Germline CDR1 reads DFQATT; CDR2 reads SNEGSKA (reference sequence). CDR3 DNA: TGCAGTGCTAGTCCCGATCTAGATCTAGCCAAAAACATTCAGTACTTC. Encoded protein: CSASPDLDLAKNIQYF.

This clonotype was recorded many times. V gene TRBV20-1 combines with J gene TRBJ1-2; 8 bases are shared with TRBD1. The junction had 6 bases not matched to a gene; V was cut back by 3 bases and J by 6 bases. Germline CDR1 and CDR2: DFQATT and SNEGSKA (reference sequence). This CDR3 contains 13 residues. CDR3 bases: TGCAGTGCTAGTGATGCAGGGGGCGATGGCTACACCTTC. Protein product: CSASDAGGDGYTF.

V usage is TRBV7-9 and J usage is TRBJ2-3; TRBD2 is a possible D gene (6 bases). Trimming stripped 5 bases from V and 2 bases from J, with 11 bases between. Germline CDR1 SEHNR, CDR2 FQNEAQ (reference sequence). This CDR3 is built from 14 residues. The CDR3 reads CASSLRDFTDTQYF. In DNA, the CDR3 is TGTGCCAGCAGCCTCCGGGACTTCACAGATACGCAGTATTTT.

This clonotype was seen at least ten times. V is TRBV30 and J is TRBJ2-7; a possible D gene is TRBD2 (5 bases). V dropped 4 bases and J dropped 1 base, with 8 bases sitting between them. Germline CDR1 reads GTSNPN; CDR2 reads SVGIG (reference sequence). This CDR3 has 12 residues. The CDR3 protein is CAWNRGSYEQYF. In nucleotides, the CDR3 is TGTGCCTGGAATCGGGGTTCCTACGAGCAGTACTTC.

The V gene is TRBV7-8, the J gene TRBJ2-3; 9 positions agree with TRBD2. CDR3 length: 15 amino acids. The germline V gene encodes CDR1 SGHVS and CDR2 FQNEAQ. Trimming removed 5 bases from V and 2 bases from J; junction bases left unmatched: 5. The CDR3 DNA is TGTGCCAGCAGCAAAAGCGGGGGGTTCACAGATACGCAGTATTTT. Translation: CASSKSGGFTDTQYF.

This clonotype was seen more than once but under ten times. The chain carries TRBV10-3 and TRBJ2-3; TRBD2 might be the D (5 bases). CDR1 ENHRY and CDR2 SYGVKD come from the germline V gene. This CDR3 spans 17 amino acids. The V end was cut by 1 base, the J end by 0 bases, with 14 bases between. CDR3 bases: TGTGCCATCAGTGAGTTTTCTAGGTCGGGGAGCACAGATACGCAGTATTTT. Residues: CAISEFSRSGSTDTQYF.

As concerns this clonotype: An end of the junction does not agree with germline; a read error may underlie this. This chain uses TRBV12-3 or TRBV12-4 with TRBJ1-6; D is unclear. This CDR3 spans 12 amino acids. The CDR3 protein is CASSDINSPLHF. In DNA form, the CDR3 reads TGTGCCAGCAGCGACATAAATTCGCCCCTCCACTTT.

This chain links TRBV20-1 with TRBJ2-1; 7 bases agree with TRBD2. CDR3 length equals 14 residues. The ends lost 2 bases at V and 8 bases at J; junction bases unmatched: 9. The V gene's germline CDR1 is DFQATT and CDR2 SNEGSKA (reference sequence). The CDR3 nucleotides are TGCAGTGCTAGATGGGACTATCTTTTCGATGAGCAGTTCTTC. Its translation: CSARWDYLFDEQFF.